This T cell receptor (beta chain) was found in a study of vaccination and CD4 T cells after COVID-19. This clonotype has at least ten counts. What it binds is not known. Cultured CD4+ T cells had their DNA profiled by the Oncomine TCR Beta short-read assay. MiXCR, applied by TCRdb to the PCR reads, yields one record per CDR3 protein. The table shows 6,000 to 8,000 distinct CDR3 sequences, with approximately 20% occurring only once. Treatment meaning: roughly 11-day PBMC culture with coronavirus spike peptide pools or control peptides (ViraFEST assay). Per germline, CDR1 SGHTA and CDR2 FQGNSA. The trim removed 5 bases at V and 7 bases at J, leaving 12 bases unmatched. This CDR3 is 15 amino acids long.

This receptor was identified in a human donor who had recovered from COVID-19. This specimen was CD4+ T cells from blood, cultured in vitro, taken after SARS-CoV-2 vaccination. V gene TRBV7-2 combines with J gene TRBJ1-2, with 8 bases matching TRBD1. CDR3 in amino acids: CASSHPRRQGSGYTF. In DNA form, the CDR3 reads TGTGCCAGCAGCCACCCCCGTAGACAGGGGAGTGGCTACACCTTC.